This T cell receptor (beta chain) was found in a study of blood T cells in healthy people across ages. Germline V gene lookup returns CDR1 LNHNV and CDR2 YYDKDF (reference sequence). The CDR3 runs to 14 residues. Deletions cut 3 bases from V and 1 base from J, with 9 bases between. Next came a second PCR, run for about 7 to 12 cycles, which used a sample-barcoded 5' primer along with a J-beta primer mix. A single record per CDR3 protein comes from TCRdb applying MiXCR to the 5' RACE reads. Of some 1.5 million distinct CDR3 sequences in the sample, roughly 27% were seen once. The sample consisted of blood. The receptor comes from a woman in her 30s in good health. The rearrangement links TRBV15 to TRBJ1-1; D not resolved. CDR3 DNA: TGTGCCACCAGCAGTAGACGGGCGAACACTGAAGCTTTCTTT. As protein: CATSSRRANTEAFF.